This T cell receptor beta chain originates from a study of CD8+CD57+ T cells in acquired aplastic anemia. Study context: Quantities of DNA derived from sorted CD4+ and CD8+ cells averaged approximately 3.5 ug. Healthy donors yielded some 9.9 million CD4+ cell reads on average.

Study observations and caveats: Researchers reported that CD8+ Simpson's diversity was not significantly different in patients versus controls. Almost 30 shared CD8+ CDR3s appeared highly expressed within patients' immunodominant clones.

Researchers used genomic DNA as the template to profile TCR beta VDJ and CDR3. MiXCR, run by TCRdb on the reads, gives a single entry per CDR3 protein. The profile shows some 220,000 distinct CDR3 sequences, approximately 35% of them singletons. This clonotype has only a few counts. Its target is unknown. This CDR3 has 16 amino acids. V was clipped by 3 bases and J by 1 base, with 15 bases between them. Germline CDR1 SGHAT, CDR2 FQNNGV. Sequencing was done on a sample of sorted CD4+, CD8+, or CD8+CD57+ T cells (not recorded which) from PBMCs. This TCR was sampled from a human donor in good health, serving as a control. The genes are TRBV11-2 and TRBJ1-1; D gene uncertain. DNA of the CDR3: TGTGCCAGCAGCTTCTTTGGCTTGGGCGGGAACACTGAAGCTTTCTTT. Translating it yields CASSFFGLGGNTEAFF.